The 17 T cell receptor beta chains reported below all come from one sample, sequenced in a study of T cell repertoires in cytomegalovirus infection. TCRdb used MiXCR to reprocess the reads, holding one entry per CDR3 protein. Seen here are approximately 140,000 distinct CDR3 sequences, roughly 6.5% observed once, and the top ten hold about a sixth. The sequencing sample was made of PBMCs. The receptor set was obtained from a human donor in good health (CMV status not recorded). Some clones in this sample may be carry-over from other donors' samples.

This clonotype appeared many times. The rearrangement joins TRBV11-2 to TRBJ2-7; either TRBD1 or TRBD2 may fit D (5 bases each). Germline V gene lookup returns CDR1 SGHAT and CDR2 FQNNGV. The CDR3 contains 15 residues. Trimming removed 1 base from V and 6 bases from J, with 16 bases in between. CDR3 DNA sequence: TGTGCCAGCAGCTTAGGCTGGGACGGGTTCCTCGAGCAGTACTTC. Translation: CASSLGWDGFLEQYF.

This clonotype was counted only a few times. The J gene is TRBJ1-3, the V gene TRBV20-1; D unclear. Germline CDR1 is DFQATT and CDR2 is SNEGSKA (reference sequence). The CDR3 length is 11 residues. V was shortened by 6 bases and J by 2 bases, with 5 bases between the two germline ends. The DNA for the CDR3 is TGCAGTGCCTTAACTGGAAACACCATATATTTT. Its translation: CSALTGNTIYF.

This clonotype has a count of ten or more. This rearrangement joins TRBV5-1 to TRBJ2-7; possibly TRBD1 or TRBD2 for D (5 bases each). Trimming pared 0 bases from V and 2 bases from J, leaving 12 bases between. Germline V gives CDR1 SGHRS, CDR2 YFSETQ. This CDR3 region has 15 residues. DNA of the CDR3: TGCGCCAGCAGCTTGGGGGGACGGCTAACCTACGAGCAGTACTTC. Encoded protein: CASSLGGRLTYEQYF.

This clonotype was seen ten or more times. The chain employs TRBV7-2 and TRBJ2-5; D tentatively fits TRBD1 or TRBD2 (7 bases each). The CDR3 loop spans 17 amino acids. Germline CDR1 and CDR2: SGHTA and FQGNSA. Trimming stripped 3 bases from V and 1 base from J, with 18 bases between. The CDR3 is CASSFTSGRGGQETQYF. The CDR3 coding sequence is TGTGCCAGCAGCTTCACCTCAGGCAGGGGGGGCCAAGAGACCCAGTACTTC.

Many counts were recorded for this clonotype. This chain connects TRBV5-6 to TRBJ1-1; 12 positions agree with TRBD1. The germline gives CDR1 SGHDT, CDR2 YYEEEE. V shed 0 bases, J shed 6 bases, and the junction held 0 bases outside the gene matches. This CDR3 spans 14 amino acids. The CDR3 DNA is TGTGCCAGCAGCTTGGGGGACAGGGGGCCTGAAGCTTTCTTT. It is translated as CASSLGDRGPEAFF.

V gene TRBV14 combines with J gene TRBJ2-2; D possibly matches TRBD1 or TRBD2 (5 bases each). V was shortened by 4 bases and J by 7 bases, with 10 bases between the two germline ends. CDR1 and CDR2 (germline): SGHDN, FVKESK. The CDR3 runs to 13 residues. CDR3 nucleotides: TGTGCCAGCAGCCGACTGGGGGACGGGGAGCTGTTTTTT. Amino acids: CASSRLGDGELFF.

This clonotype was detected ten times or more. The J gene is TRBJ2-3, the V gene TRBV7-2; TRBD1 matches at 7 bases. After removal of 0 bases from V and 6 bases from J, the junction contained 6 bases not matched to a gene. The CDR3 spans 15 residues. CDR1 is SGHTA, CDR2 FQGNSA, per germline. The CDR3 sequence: CASSLAMQGEDTQYF. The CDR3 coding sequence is TGTGCCAGCAGCTTAGCGATGCAGGGGGAGGATACGCAGTATTTT.

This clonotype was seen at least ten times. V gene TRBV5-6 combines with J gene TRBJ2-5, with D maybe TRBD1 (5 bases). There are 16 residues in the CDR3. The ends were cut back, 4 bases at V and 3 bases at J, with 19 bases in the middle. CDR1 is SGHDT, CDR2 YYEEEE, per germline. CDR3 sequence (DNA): TGTGCCAGCAGCCATCCTCACCCCAGGGTGGAAGAGACCCAGTACTTC. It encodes CASSHPHPRVEETQYF.

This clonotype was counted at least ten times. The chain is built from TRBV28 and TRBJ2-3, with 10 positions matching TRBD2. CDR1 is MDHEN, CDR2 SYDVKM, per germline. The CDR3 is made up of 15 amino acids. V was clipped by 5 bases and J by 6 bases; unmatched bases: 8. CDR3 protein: CASSPALAGADTQYF. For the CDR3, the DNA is TGTGCCAGCAGTCCCGCCCTAGCGGGGGCCGATACGCAGTATTTT. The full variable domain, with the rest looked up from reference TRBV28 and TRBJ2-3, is DVKVTQSSRYLVKRTGEKVFLECVQDMDHENMFWYRQDPGLGLRLIYFSYDVKMKEKGDIPEGYSVSREKKERFSLILESASTNQTSMYLCASSPALAGADTQYFGPGTRLTVL.

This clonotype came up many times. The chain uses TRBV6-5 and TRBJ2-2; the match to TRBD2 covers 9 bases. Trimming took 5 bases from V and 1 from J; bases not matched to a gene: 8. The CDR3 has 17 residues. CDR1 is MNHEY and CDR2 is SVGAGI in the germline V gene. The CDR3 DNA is TGTGCCAGCAGTGGCGGGGGGGACTTCTTGAACACCGGGGAGCTGTTTTTT. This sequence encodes CASSGGGDFLNTGELFF.

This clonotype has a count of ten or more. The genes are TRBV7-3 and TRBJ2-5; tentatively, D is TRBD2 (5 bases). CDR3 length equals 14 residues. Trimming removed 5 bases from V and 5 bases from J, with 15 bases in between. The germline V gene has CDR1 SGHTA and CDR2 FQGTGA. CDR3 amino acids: CASSPYRGSETQYF. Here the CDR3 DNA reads TGTGCCAGCAGCCCCTACCGGGGAAGTGAGACCCAGTACTTC.

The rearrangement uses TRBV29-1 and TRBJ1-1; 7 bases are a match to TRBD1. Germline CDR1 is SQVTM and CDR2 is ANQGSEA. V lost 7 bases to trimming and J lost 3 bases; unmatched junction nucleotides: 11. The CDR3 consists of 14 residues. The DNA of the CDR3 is TGCAGCGGACAGGGATCGTATAGGGACACTGAAGCTTTCTTT. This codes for CSGQGSYRDTEAFF.

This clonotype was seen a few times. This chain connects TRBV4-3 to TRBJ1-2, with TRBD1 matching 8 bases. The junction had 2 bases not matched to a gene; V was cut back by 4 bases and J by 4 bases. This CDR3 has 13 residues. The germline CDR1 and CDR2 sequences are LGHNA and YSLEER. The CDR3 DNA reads TGCGCCAGCAGCCGGACAGGGACCTATGGCTACACCTTC. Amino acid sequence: CASSRTGTYGYTF.

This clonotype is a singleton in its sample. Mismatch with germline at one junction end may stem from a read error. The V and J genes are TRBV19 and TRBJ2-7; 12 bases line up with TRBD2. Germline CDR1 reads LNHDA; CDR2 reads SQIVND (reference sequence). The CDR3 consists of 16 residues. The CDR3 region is CDSSTQTSGGRNEQYF. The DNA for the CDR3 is TGTGACAGTAGTACGCAGACTAGCGGGGGAAGGAACGAGCAGTACTTC.

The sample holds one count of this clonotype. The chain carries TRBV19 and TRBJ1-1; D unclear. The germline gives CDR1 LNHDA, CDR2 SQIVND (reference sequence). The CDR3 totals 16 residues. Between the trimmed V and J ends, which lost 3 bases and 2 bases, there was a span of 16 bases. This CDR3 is CASSISRSRPNTEAFF. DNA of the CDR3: TGTGCCAGTAGTATCTCTCGTTCTCGACCTAACACTGAAGCTTTCTTT.

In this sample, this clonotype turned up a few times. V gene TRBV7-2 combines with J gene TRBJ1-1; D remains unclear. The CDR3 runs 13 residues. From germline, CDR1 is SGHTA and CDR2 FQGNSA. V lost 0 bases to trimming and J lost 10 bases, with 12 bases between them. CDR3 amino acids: CASSLAVYPGAFF. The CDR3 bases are TGTGCCAGCAGCTTAGCGGTATACCCGGGAGCTTTCTTT.

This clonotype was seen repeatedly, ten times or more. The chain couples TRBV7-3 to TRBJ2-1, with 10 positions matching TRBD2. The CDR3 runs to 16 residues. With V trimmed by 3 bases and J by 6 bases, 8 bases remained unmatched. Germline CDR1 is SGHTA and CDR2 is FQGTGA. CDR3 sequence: CASSLRAGGRGNEQFF. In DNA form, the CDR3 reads TGTGCCAGCAGCTTGAGAGCGGGGGGGCGGGGCAATGAGCAGTTCTTC.